These T cell receptor beta chains were read from a single sample in a study of T cells in Graves' hyperthyroidism and ophthalmopathy. Using its own MiXCR run on the multiplex PCR reads, TCRdb lists one record per CDR3 protein. The table records 250,000 to 300,000 distinct CDR3 sequences, 10% to 15% of them present only once. The source material was blood. These receptors were obtained from a woman aged 25 to 39 with Graves' hyperthyroidism that later progressed to Graves' ophthalmopathy. The CDR3 runs from the conserved cysteine through the conserved F or W. The D gene is left open where the match is weak. Only some rows state a clone size, as once, few, many or a class for expanded clones.

NA	few	TRBV27	TRBJ2-2	CASSSETPGELFF	TGTGCCAGCAGTTCCGAAACCCCCGGGGAGCTGTTTTTT
NA	many	TRBV20-1	TRBJ1-1	CSARAQGAEAFF	TGCAGTGCTAGAGCCCAGGGCGCCGAAGCTTTCTTT
NA	many	TRBV29-1	TRBJ1-2	CSVEGPENYGYTF	TGCAGCGTTGAAGGTCCAGAGAACTATGGCTACACCTTC
NA	NA	TRBV4-3	TRBJ2-7	CASSLDSAREQYF	TGCGCCAGCAGCCTAGATTCGGCGAGGGAGCAGTACTTC
TRBD2	few	TRBV4-2	TRBJ2-5	CASSQGASGRIYQETQYF	TGTGCCAGCAGCCAAGGGGCTAGCGGGAGGATCTACCAAGAGACCCAGTACTTC
TRBD2	many	TRBV20-1	TRBJ2-7	CSATIAGGPLEQYF	TGCAGTGCTACCATAGCGGGAGGGCCCCTCGAGCAGTACTTC
TRBD2	NA	TRBV7-6	TRBJ2-5	CASSQLAGVQGTQYF	TGTGCCAGCAGCCAACTAGCGGGCGTACAAGGGACCCAGTACTTC
NA	many	TRBV12-3/TRBV12-4	TRBJ2-7	CASSRWSLEEQYF	TGTGCCAGCAGCAGGTGGAGCCTTGAGGAGCAGTACTTC
TRBD2	few	TRBV27	TRBJ2-7	CATRRERGHEQYF	TGTGCCACCAGGAGGGAGCGGGGCCACGAGCAGTACTTC
NA	NA	TRBV4-1	TRBJ1-3	CASSRSRNTIYF	TGCGCCAGCAGCCGCAGCAGAAACACCATATATTTT
TRBD2	many	TRBV6-1	TRBJ2-1	CASSDRPGLADYNEQFF	TGTGCCAGCAGTGACCGACCAGGACTAGCGGATTACAATGAGCAGTTCTTC
NA	NA	TRBV20-1	TRBJ2-1	CSARGEAGRYNEQFF	TGCAGTGCTAGAGGGGAAGCGGGTCGCTACAATGAGCAGTTCTTC
TRBD2	few	TRBV4-1	TRBJ2-7	CASSQGFSGRMYEQYF	TGCGCCAGCAGCCAAGGATTTAGCGGGAGAATGTACGAGCAGTACTTC
NA	few	TRBV9	TRBJ1-6	CASSPTDLGIGNSPLHF	TGTGCCAGCAGCCCTACAGATCTGGGTATCGGGAATTCACCCCTCCACTTT
NA	many	TRBV12-3/TRBV12-4	TRBJ2-1	CASTLSRSSYNEQFF	TGTGCCAGCACGCTCAGCCGAAGCTCCTACAATGAGCAGTTCTTC
NA	few	TRBV6-4	TRBJ2-1	CASSDSARSSYNEQFF	TGTGCCAGCAGTGACTCGGCACGGAGCTCCTACAATGAGCAGTTCTTC
TRBD1	NA	TRBV28	TRBJ2-7	CASTGDRGRRYEQYF	TGTGCCAGCACCGGGGACAGGGGGCGCAGGTACGAGCAGTACTTC
NA	few	TRBV20-1	TRBJ2-7	CSASDRTSYEQYF	TGCAGTGCTAGCGACCGAACCTCCTACGAGCAGTACTTC
NA	many	TRBV4-1	TRBJ2-5	CASSPPGFGETQYF	TGCGCCAGCAGCCCACCTGGTTTTGGGGAGACCCAGTACTTC
NA	many	TRBV6-1	TRBJ1-2	CASSGRGGYTF	TGTGCCAGCAGTGGCCGAGGTGGCTACACCTTC
NA	NA	TRBV19	TRBJ2-1	CASNLYGWTSYNEQFF	TGTGCCAGTAACTTATATGGGTGGACCTCCTACAATGAGCAGTTCTTC
TRBD1	many	TRBV28	TRBJ2-3	CASSSTYSDREVADTQYF	TGTGCCAGCAGTTCGACCTACTCGGACAGGGAAGTCGCAGATACGCAGTATTTT
TRBD1	NA	TRBV4-3	TRBJ2-1	CASRKGTGIYNEQFF	TGCGCCAGCCGGAAGGGGACAGGAATATACAATGAGCAGTTCTTC
TRBD2	many	TRBV5-1	TRBJ2-2	CASSSGTSGTQAGELFF	TGCGCCAGCAGCTCCGGGACTAGCGGGACACAGGCCGGGGAGCTGTTTTTT
NA	NA	TRBV4-1	TRBJ1-6	CASSQPFNSPLHF	TGCGCCAGCAGCCAACCGTTCAATTCACCCCTCCACTTT
NA	NA	TRBV3-1	TRBJ1-1	CASSQETGNGAFF	TGTGCCAGCAGCCAAGAAACGGGAAATGGGGCTTTCTTT
NA	many	TRBV7-9	TRBJ2-2	CASSSAETSTGELFF	TGTGCCAGCAGCTCCGCCGAGACGTCCACCGGGGAGCTGTTTTTT
NA	many	TRBV13	TRBJ1-2	CASSLREEGYTF	TGTGCCAGCAGCTTGAGGGAGGAGGGCTACACCTTC
NA	many	TRBV5-1	TRBJ2-5	CASSGGTVNTRETQYF	TGCGCCAGCAGCGGGGGGACAGTCAACACGCGGGAGACCCAGTACTTC
NA	NA	TRBV5-1	TRBJ1-1	CASSLERGATEAFF	TGCGCCAGCAGCTTGGAAAGGGGGGCCACTGAAGCTTTCTTT
NA	many	TRBV5-8	TRBJ1-1	CASSRWEVMNTEAFF	TGTGCCAGCAGCCGGTGGGAGGTGATGAACACTGAAGCTTTCTTT
NA	many	TRBV3-1	TRBJ2-7	CASSQSYEQYF	TGTGCCAGCAGCCAGTCCTACGAGCAGTACTTC
NA	many	TRBV7-8	TRBJ2-3	CASSLIQDGRTDTQYF	TGTGCCAGCAGCTTAATTCAGGACGGCCGCACAGATACGCAGTATTTT
TRBD2	many	TRBV13	TRBJ2-7	CASSLEGTSGGEQYF	TGTGCCAGCAGCTTAGAAGGGACCTCGGGAGGGGAGCAGTACTTC
TRBD2	many	TRBV6-2/TRBV6-3	TRBJ2-7	CASSPTPLAGVHEQYF	TGTGCCAGCAGCCCCACCCCACTAGCGGGAGTCCACGAGCAGTACTTC
NA	many	TRBV12-3/TRBV12-4	TRBJ1-2	CASSFALQGYGYTF	TGTGCCAGCAGTTTTGCTCTCCAGGGCTATGGCTACACCTTC
NA	many	TRBV6-1	TRBJ2-2	CASSVSGSDTGELFF	TGTGCCAGCAGTGTTTCAGGGTCCGACACCGGGGAGCTGTTTTTT
NA	once	TRBV20-1	TRBJ2-7	CSASEGSWAYEQYF	TGCAGTGCTAGCGAAGGGTCATGGGCCTACGAGCAGTACTTC
TRBD2	NA	TRBV27	TRBJ2-1	CASSLSGSSYSEQFF	TGTGCCAGTTCCCTTAGCGGGAGCTCCTACAGTGAGCAGTTCTTC
NA	few	TRBV4-1	TRBJ1-1	CASSQFPWGTEAFF	TGCGCCAGCAGCCAATTCCCCTGGGGCACTGAAGCTTTCTTT
NA	many	TRBV29-1	TRBJ1-1	CSVAGANTEAFF	TGCAGCGTTGCAGGGGCGAACACTGAAGCTTTCTTT
TRBD1	few	TRBV7-2	TRBJ1-3	CASRYTGVAGNTIYF	TGTGCCAGCCGTTATACAGGGGTGGCTGGAAACACCATATATTTT
NA	many	TRBV19	TRBJ1-1	CASNPGLYTEAFF	TGTGCCAGTAACCCCGGACTGTACACTGAAGCTTTCTTT
NA	many	TRBV5-1	TRBJ2-3	CASSLEASNTDTQYF	TGCGCCAGCAGCTTGGAGGCCTCCAACACAGATACGCAGTATTTT
NA	many	TRBV2	TRBJ2-2	CASSERGGGSATGELFF	TGTGCCAGCAGTGAGAGGGGGGGGGGTTCGGCCACCGGGGAGCTGTTTTTT
TRBD1	NA	TRBV29-1	TRBJ1-1	CSVVAGGFRATEAFF	TGCAGCGTTGTAGCAGGGGGATTTCGGGCGACTGAAGCTTTCTTT
NA	NA	TRBV18	TRBJ1-2	CASSPGGRYGYTF	TGTGCCAGCTCACCGGGTGGACGCTATGGCTACACCTTC
TRBD1	NA	TRBV11-1	TRBJ1-5	CASSLGDRAQPQHF	TGTGCCAGCAGCTTAGGGGACAGGGCCCAGCCCCAGCATTTT
TRBD1	many	TRBV7-8	TRBJ1-5	CASSWRDRGSEPQHF	TGTGCCAGCAGCTGGAGGGACAGGGGTTCTGAGCCCCAGCATTTT
TRBD2	many	TRBV12-3/TRBV12-4	TRBJ2-5	CASSLAGASGKETQYF	TGTGCCAGCAGTTTAGCGGGCGCTAGCGGGAAAGAGACCCAGTACTTC
TRBD1	few	TRBV4-2	TRBJ2-7	CASSQAGTGGPEQYF	TGTGCCAGCAGCCAAGCCGGGACAGGGGGCCCCGAGCAGTACTTC
NA	few	TRBV4-1	TRBJ2-1	CASSQGPDGSYNEQFF	TGCGCCAGCAGCCAAGGCCCAGACGGGTCCTACAATGAGCAGTTCTTC
NA	many	TRBV28	TRBJ2-1	CASSSMPPGDNEQFF	TGTGCCAGCAGTTCGATGCCTCCTGGGGACAATGAGCAGTTCTTC
TRBD2	many	TRBV6-2/TRBV6-3	TRBJ2-7	CASSYLKTSGITYEQYF	TGTGCCAGCAGTTACCTTAAGACTAGCGGGATTACCTACGAGCAGTACTTC
NA	many	TRBV18	TRBJ1-1	CASSPSTDKNTEAFF	TGTGCCAGCTCACCTTCGACAGATAAGAACACTGAAGCTTTCTTT
NA	many	TRBV20-1	TRBJ2-7	CSASYTGALYEQYF	TGCAGTGCTAGTTATACGGGAGCTCTCTACGAGCAGTACTTC
TRBD2	few	TRBV9	TRBJ2-7	CASSGGLAGALEQYF	TGTGCCAGCAGCGGGGGACTAGCGGGAGCGCTCGAGCAGTACTTC
NA	once	TRBV19	TRBJ2-2	CASSADSWRGELFF	TGTGCCAGTAGTGCGGACAGCTGGCGCGGGGAGCTGTTTTTT
TRBD1	NA	TRBV6-1	TRBJ2-5	CASSTDRETQYF	TGTGCCAGCAGCACGGACAGGGAGACCCAGTACTTC